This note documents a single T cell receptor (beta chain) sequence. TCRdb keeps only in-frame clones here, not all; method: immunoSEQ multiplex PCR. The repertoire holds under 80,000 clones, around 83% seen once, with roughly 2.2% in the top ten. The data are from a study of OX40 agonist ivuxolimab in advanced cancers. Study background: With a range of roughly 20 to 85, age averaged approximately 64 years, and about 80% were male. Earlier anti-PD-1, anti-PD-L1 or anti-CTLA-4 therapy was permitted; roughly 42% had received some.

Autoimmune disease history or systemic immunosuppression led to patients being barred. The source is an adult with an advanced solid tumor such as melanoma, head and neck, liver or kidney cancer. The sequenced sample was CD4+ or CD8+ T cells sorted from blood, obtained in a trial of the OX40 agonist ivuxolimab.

The CDR3 sequence is CSALTRETQYF. The CDR3 DNA sequence: TGCAGTGCCCTGACCAGGGAGACCCAGTACTTC. The rearrangement uses TRBV20-1 and TRBJ2-5; unclear D gene. V lost 6 bases and J 5 bases, leaving 10 bases between the germline ends. Germline loops: CDR1 DFQATT, CDR2 SNEGSKA (reference sequence). The CDR3 has 11 residues.